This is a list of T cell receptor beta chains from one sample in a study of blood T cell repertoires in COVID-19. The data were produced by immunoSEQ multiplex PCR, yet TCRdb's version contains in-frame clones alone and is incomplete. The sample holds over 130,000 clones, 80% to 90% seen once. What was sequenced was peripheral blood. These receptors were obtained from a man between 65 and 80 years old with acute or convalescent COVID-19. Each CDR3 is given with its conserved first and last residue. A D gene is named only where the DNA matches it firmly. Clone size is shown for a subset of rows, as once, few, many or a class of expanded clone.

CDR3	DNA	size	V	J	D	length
CASSYGQGNTGELFF	TGTGCCAGCAGTTACGGCCAGGGAAACACCGGGGAGCTGTTTTTT	NA	TRBV6-6	TRBJ2-2	NA	15
CASSEEGGSPTDTQYF	TGTGCCAGCAGTGAAGAGGGGGGGTCACCCACAGATACGCAGTATTTT	NA	TRBV6-4	TRBJ2-3	NA	16
CATSRNLVSGSSYNEQFF	TGTGCCACCAGCCGAAACCTCGTTAGCGGGAGTTCCTACAATGAGCAGTTCTTC	once	TRBV15	TRBJ2-1	TRBD2	18
CASSNTGSQPQHF	TGTGCCAGCAGCAACACAGGAAGCCAGCCCCAGCATTTT	NA	TRBV28	TRBJ1-5	NA	13
CASSSTSGIQETQYF	TGTGCCAGCAGCTCAACCTCGGGGATACAAGAGACCCAGTACTTC	NA	TRBV9	TRBJ2-5	NA	15
CATSDPDDRVKETQYF	TGTGCCACCAGTGATCCGGACGACAGGGTGAAGGAGACCCAGTACTTC	NA	TRBV24-1	TRBJ2-5	TRBD1	16
CASSPDSWNNYGYTF	TGTGCCAGCAGCCCCGACAGTTGGAACAACTATGGCTACACCTTC	once	TRBV9	TRBJ1-2	NA	15
CASSRQGANEQYF	TGTGCCAGCAGCAGACAGGGGGCGAACGAGCAGTACTTC	NA	TRBV12-3/TRBV12-4	TRBJ2-7	TRBD1	13
CASSLGQPRTEAFF	TGTGCCAGCAGTTTGGGACAGCCCCGCACTGAAGCTTTCTTT	once	TRBV28	TRBJ1-1	TRBD1	14
CASSPSGWDTQYF	TGTGCCAGCTCACCATCCGGGTGGGATACGCAGTATTTT	NA	TRBV18	TRBJ2-3	NA	13
CASSLTGAPYNEQFF	TGTGCCAGCAGTTTGACAGGGGCGCCGTACAATGAGCAGTTCTTC	few	TRBV28	TRBJ2-1	TRBD1	15
CASSPRDRAGYGYTF	TGTGCCAGCAGCCCTAGGGACAGGGCTGGCTATGGCTACACCTTC	NA	TRBV7-8	TRBJ1-2	TRBD1	15
CASSSGLAPNIQYF	TGTGCCAGCAGCTCCGGACTAGCCCCGAACATTCAGTACTTC	once	TRBV6-5	TRBJ2-4	TRBD2	14
CSVVGGRAYNEQFF	TGCAGCGTTGTTGGCGGGAGGGCCTACAATGAGCAGTTCTTC	NA	TRBV29-1	TRBJ2-1	TRBD2	14
CASSRWGGVQPQHF	TGTGCCAGCAGTCGTTGGGGAGGTGTTCAGCCCCAGCATTTT	few	TRBV2	TRBJ1-5	NA	14
CATSRDGGPGELFF	TGTGCCACCAGCAGAGATGGGGGCCCCGGGGAGCTGTTTTTT	NA	TRBV15	TRBJ2-2	NA	14
CASSPPGQYTEAFF	TGTGCCAGCAGCCCCCCGGGACAGTACACTGAAGCTTTCTTT	NA	TRBV11-2	TRBJ1-1	TRBD1	14
CASSYLGTSGSYEQYF	TGTGCCAGCAGTTACCTCGGGACTAGCGGGAGTTACGAGCAGTACTTC	NA	TRBV6-2/TRBV6-3	TRBJ2-7	TRBD2	16
CASSQGMNTEAFF	TGTGCCAGCAGCCAAGGTATGAACACTGAAGCTTTCTTT	NA	TRBV3-1/TRBV3-2	TRBJ1-1	NA	13
CASSQFFQDSLSSYNSPLHF	TGCGCCAGCAGTCAATTCTTTCAGGACAGCCTCAGCTCCTATAATTCACCCCTCCACTTT	NA	TRBV23-1	TRBJ1-6	NA	20
CASSSWTSGRERPTDTQYF	TGTGCCAGCAGCTCCTGGACTAGCGGGAGGGAACGACCCACAGATACGCAGTATTTT	NA	TRBV11-2	TRBJ2-3	TRBD2	19
CASSPRENSYEQYF	TGTGCCAGCAGCCCCCGGGAGAACTCCTACGAGCAGTACTTC	NA	TRBV6-5	TRBJ2-7	NA	14
CASSEFAGGTTEAFF	TGTGCCAGCAGTGAATTCGCAGGGGGCACCACTGAAGCTTTCTTT	NA	TRBV25-1	TRBJ1-1	TRBD1	15
CASLSGANVLTF	TGTGCCAGTCTCTCTGGGGCCAACGTCCTGACTTTC	NA	TRBV7-9	TRBJ2-6	NA	12
CATSTTRGSGNEQFF	TGTGCCACCAGCACAACGCGAGGGAGTGGTAATGAGCAGTTCTTC	NA	TRBV15	TRBJ2-1	NA	15
CASSLEVSTDTQYF	TGTGCCAGCAGCTTAGAGGTCAGCACAGATACGCAGTATTTT	NA	TRBV5-5	TRBJ2-3	NA	14
CSVGLAGREDEQFF	TGCAGCGTTGGACTAGCGGGTCGGGAGGATGAGCAGTTCTTC	NA	TRBV29-1	TRBJ2-1	TRBD2	14
CASTLTSGSYNEQFF	TGCGCCAGCACCCTGACTAGCGGCTCCTACAATGAGCAGTTCTTC	NA	TRBV5-1	TRBJ2-1	TRBD2	15
CASSLGTGAYEQYF	TGTGCCAGCAGCTTAGGGACAGGGGCCTACGAGCAGTACTTC	NA	TRBV11-2	TRBJ2-7	TRBD1	14
CATSDFSNNYGYTF	TGTGCCACCAGTGATTTTTCAAATAACTATGGCTACACCTTC	NA	TRBV24-1	TRBJ1-2	NA	14
CASSYLGLGSYNEQFF	TGTGCCAGCAGTTACCTGGGACTAGGATCCTACAATGAGCAGTTCTTC	NA	TRBV27	TRBJ2-1	TRBD2	16
CASGNVAGGLVTGELFF	TGTGCCAGCGGTAACGTCGCAGGGGGCCTGGTCACCGGGGAGCTGTTTTTT	once	TRBV3-1/TRBV3-2	TRBJ2-2	TRBD1	17
CASSVGLANTGELFF	TGTGCCAGCAGCGTGGGCCTCGCGAACACCGGGGAGCTGTTTTTT	once	TRBV9	TRBJ2-2	NA	15
CASSYAIIEGATEAFF	TGTGCCAGCAGTTACGCTATTATCGAGGGGGCAACTGAAGCTTTCTTT	NA	TRBV6-5	TRBJ1-1	TRBD1	16
CASSYDGDSNQPQHF	TGTGCCAGCAGTTACGACGGAGATAGCAATCAGCCCCAGCATTTT	NA	TRBV6-5	TRBJ1-5	NA	15
CASSFNGNQGPAYEQYF	TGTGCCAGCAGCTTCAACGGGAATCAGGGGCCTGCCTACGAGCAGTACTTC	NA	TRBV11-2	TRBJ2-7	NA	17
CASSLTSGSLNEQFF	TGCGCCAGCAGCTTGACTAGCGGGAGTCTCAATGAGCAGTTCTTC	NA	TRBV5-1	TRBJ2-1	TRBD2	15